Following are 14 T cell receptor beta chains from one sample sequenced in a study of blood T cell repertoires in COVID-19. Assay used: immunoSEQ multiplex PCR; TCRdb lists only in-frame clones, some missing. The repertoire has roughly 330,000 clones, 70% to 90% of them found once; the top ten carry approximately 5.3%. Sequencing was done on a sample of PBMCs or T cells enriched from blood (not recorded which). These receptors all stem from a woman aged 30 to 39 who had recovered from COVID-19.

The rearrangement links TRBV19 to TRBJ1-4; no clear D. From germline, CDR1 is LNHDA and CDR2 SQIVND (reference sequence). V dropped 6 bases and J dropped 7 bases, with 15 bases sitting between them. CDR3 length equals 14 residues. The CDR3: CASSPTSSSEKLFF. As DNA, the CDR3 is TGTGCCAGTAGCCCGACAAGCAGCTCTGAAAAACTGTTTTTT.

The CDR3 nucleotides read TGTGCCAGCAGTGAAGCCGCCGGGGGTGACACTGAAGCTTTCTTT. It translates to CASSEAAGGDTEAFF. This chain joins TRBV6-1 and TRBJ1-1; TRBD1 is a possible D gene (5 bases). Trimming shortened V by 0 bases and J by 3 bases, and 11 bases separated the two germline ends. CDR3 length: 15 amino acids. Germline V gene data show CDR1 as MNHNS and CDR2 as SASEGT.

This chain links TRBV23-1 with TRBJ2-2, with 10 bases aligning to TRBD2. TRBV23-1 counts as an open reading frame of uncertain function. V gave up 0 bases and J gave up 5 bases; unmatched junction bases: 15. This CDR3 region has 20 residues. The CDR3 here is CASSQSDRAGGLGRTGELFF. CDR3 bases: TGCGCCAGCAGTCAATCGGATAGAGCGGGGGGGCTTGGTCGAACCGGGGAGCTGTTTTTT.

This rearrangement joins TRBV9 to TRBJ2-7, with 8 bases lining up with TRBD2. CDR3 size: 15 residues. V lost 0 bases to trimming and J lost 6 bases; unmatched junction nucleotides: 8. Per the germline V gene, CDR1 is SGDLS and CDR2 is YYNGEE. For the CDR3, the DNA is TGTGCCAGCAGCGTAGAAGATTCGGGGGGGCTCGAGCAGTACTTC. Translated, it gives CASSVEDSGGLEQYF.

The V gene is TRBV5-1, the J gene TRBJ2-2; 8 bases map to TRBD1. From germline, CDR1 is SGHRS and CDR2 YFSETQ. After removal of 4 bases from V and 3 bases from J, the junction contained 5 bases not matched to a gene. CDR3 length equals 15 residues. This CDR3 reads CASSGQGPDTGELFF. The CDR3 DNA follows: TGCGCCAGCAGCGGACAGGGTCCGGACACCGGGGAGCTGTTTTTT.

CDR3 sequence (DNA): TGTGCCAGCAGTCCTACCAGGGATATTAACTATGGCTACACCTTC. Translating it yields CASSPTRDINYGYTF. V usage is TRBV11-2 and J usage is TRBJ1-2; possibly TRBD1 for D (5 bases). The CDR3 covers 15 residues. Trimming cost V 6 bases and J 1 base, with 15 bases left between them. From germline, CDR1 is SGHAT and CDR2 FQNNGV.

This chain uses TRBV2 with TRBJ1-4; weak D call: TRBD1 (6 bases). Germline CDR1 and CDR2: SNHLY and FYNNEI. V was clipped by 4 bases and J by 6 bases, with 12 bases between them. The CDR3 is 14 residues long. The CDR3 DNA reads TGTGCCAGCAGTGTTCAGGGGTTGGATGAAAAACTGTTTTTT. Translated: CASSVQGLDEKLFF.

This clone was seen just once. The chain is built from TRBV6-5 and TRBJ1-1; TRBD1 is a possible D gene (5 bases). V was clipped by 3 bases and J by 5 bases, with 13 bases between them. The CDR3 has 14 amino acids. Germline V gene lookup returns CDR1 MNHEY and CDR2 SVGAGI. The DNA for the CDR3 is TGTGCCAGCAGTTATGACAGCCGAACGACTGAAGCTTTCTTT. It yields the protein CASSYDSRTTEAFF.

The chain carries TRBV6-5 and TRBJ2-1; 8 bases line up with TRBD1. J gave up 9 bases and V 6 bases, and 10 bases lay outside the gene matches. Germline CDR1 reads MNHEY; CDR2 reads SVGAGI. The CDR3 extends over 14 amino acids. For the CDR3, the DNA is TGTGCCAGCAGCCTTGGACAGGGTAGCAGTGAGCAGTTCTTC. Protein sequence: CASSLGQGSSEQFF.

CDR3 loop: CASSPGQGVPEAFF. CDR3 nucleotides: TGTGCCAGCAGTCCGGGACAGGGGGTGCCTGAAGCTTTCTTT. The rearrangement joins TRBV2 to TRBJ1-1; 11 bases line up with TRBD1. The CDR3 is 14 residues long. CDR1 is SNHLY, CDR2 FYNNEI, per germline. J gave up 6 bases and V 5 bases, and 5 bases lay outside the gene matches.

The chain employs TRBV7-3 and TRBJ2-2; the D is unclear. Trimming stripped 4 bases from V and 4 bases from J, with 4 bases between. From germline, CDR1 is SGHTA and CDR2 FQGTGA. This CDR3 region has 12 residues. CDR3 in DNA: TGTGCCAGCAGCTCGAGCACCGGGGAGCTGTTTTTT. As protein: CASSSSTGELFF.

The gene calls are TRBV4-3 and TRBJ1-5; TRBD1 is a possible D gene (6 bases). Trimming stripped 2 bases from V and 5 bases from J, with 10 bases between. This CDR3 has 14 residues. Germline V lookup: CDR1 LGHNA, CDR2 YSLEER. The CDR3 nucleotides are TGCGCCAGCAGCCAAACAGGGTTCGATCAGCCCCAGCATTTT. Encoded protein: CASSQTGFDQPQHF.

CDR3 sequence: CASSQSTVMNTEAFF. CDR3 nucleotide sequence: TGTGCCAGCTCACAATCGACAGTCATGAACACTGAAGCTTTCTTT. The V gene is TRBV18, the J gene TRBJ1-1; D may be TRBD1 (5 bases). Germline values: CDR1 KGHSH, CDR2 LQKENI. This CDR3 is built from 15 residues. The ends were cut back, 4 bases at V and 0 bases at J, with 12 bases in the middle.

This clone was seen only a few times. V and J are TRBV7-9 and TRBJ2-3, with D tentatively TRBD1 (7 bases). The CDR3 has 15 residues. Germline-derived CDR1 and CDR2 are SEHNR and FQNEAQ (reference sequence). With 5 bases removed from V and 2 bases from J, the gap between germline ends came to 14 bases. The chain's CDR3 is CASSPRDSYTDTQYF. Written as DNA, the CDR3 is TGTGCCAGCAGCCCGCGGGACAGCTACACAGATACGCAGTATTTT. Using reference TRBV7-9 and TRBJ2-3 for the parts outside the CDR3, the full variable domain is DTGVSQNPRHKITKRGQNVTFRCDPISEHNRLYWYRQTLGQGPEFLTYFQNEAQLEKSRLLSDRFSAERPKGSFSTLEIQRTEQGDSAMYLCASSPRDSYTDTQYFGPGTRLTVL.